The 3 T cell receptor beta chains listed next were all sequenced from one sample in a study of blood T cell repertoires in COVID-19 (dated by TCRdb to about 2020). Library construction relied on the immunoSEQ multiplex PCR assay. The source is immuneACCESS, and TCRdb retained only in-frame sequences with V and J called. Part of the clones is not carried over; for the studies checked, unresolved V genes explain less than half of this, and the remainder is unexplained. Counted in this sample were roughly 270,000 clones; 88% of them appeared once. The top ten clones comprise 9.4% of the sample. The sample was peripheral blood. The receptors derive from a man aged 18 to 30 with active or convalescent COVID-19.

V and J are TRBV5-1 and TRBJ2-7, with TRBD2 matching over 7 bases. The length of the CDR3 is 12 residues. The J segment lost 3 bases and the V segment lost 7 bases, leaving 4 bases of the junction unmatched. In germline, CDR1 is SGHRS, CDR2 YFSETQ. This chain's CDR3 is CASRGEDYEQYF. The CDR3 bases are TGCGCCAGCCGGGGGGAAGACTACGAGCAGTACTTC.

The CDR3 spells CASSPMGGTEAFF. The CDR3 DNA reads TGTGCCAGCTCACCCATGGGGGGAACTGAAGCTTTCTTT. The chain carries TRBV18 and TRBJ1-1; D may be TRBD1 (5 bases). Germline loops: CDR1 KGHSH, CDR2 LQKENI. The V gene lost 3 bases and the J gene lost 5 bases, with 10 bases spanning the gap. This CDR3 is 13 amino acids long.

The chain employs TRBV10-3 and TRBJ1-4; D call uncertain. The V gene lost 8 bases and the J gene lost 0 bases, with 10 bases spanning the gap. The germline V gene encodes CDR1 ENHRY and CDR2 SYGVKD. The CDR3 is made up of 14 amino acids. CDR3 protein: CAIGSGSTNEKLFF. The CDR3 nucleotides are TGTGCCATCGGGTCAGGTTCAACTAATGAAAAACTGTTTTTT.